Presented here are 14 T cell receptor beta chains from one specimen sequenced in a study of T cell responses to AZD1222 COVID-19 vaccine. The method was immunoSEQ multiplex PCR; TCRdb's version includes in-frame clones alone and lacks a portion of them. The repertoire has more than 110,000 clones, 85% to 90% of them found once; the top ten carry about 6%. The sequencing here drew on peripheral blood, taken on day 0 of AZD1222 vaccination. All receptors come from an adult in good health.

This clone showed up just a few times. The rearrangement links TRBV30 to TRBJ2-7; a weak D match, TRBD1 (5 bases). Between the trimmed V and J ends, which lost 2 bases and 1 base, there was a span of 9 bases. Germline-derived CDR1 and CDR2 are GTSNPN and SVGIG (reference sequence). The CDR3 loop spans 13 amino acids. The DNA of the CDR3 is TGTGCCTGGAGTCGTGGGGCATCCTACGAGCAGTACTTC. It codes for CAWSRGASYEQYF. The whole variable domain, remainder taken from reference TRBV30 and TRBJ2-7, is SQTIHQWPATLVQPVGSPLSLECTVEGTSNPNLYWYRQAAGRGLQLLFYSVGIGQISSEVPQNLSASRPQDRQFILSSKKLLLSDSGFYLCAWSRGASYEQYFGPGTRLTVT.

The chain recombines TRBV11-2 with TRBJ2-2; 8 nucleotides agree with TRBD1. The germline CDR1 and CDR2 sequences are SGHAT and FQNNGV. This CDR3 is built from 16 residues. Trimming at V came to 5 bases and at J to 7 bases, leaving 12 bases not matched to a gene. The chain's CDR3 is CASSRAGQDKVGELFF. The CDR3 DNA follows: TGTGCCAGCAGCCGGGCGGGACAGGATAAGGTCGGGGAGCTGTTTTTT.

The chain recombines TRBV5-6 with TRBJ2-7; 7 nucleotides agree with TRBD1. Germline trimming cut 3 bases from V and 3 bases from J; bases unmatched to any gene: 3. Germline CDR1 SGHDT, CDR2 YYEEEE. The CDR3 runs 13 residues. The CDR3 loop is CASSSGTVYEQYF. CDR3 coding DNA: TGTGCCAGCAGCTCCGGGACAGTCTACGAGCAGTACTTC.

The chain recombines TRBV6-5 with TRBJ2-1; 7 bases align to TRBD2. This CDR3 has 13 residues. With 2 bases clipped from V and 10 bases from J, the junction kept 5 bases outside the gene matches. Germline CDR1 and CDR2: MNHEY and SVGAGI. The CDR3 is CASSYNSGEEQFF. As DNA, the CDR3 is TGTGCCAGCAGTTACAACAGCGGGGAGGAGCAGTTCTTC.

The gene calls are TRBV29-1 and TRBJ2-2; 14 bases map to TRBD2. V shed 6 bases, J shed 1 base, and the junction held 13 bases outside the gene matches. Germline V gives CDR1 SQVTM, CDR2 ANQGSEA. The CDR3 is 19 residues long. CDR3 DNA: TGCAGCGTCCCCCTTGGGACTAGCGGGAGCTCCAAGAACACCGGGGAGCTGTTTTTT. This gives the protein CSVPLGTSGSSKNTGELFF.

This chain links TRBV14 with TRBJ2-4, with D perhaps being TRBD1 or TRBD2 (6 bases each). Germline values: CDR1 SGHDN, CDR2 FVKESK. The CDR3 covers 15 residues. Deletions cut 0 bases from V and 4 bases from J, with 10 bases between. The CDR3 loop is CASSQDWGAKNIQYF. CDR3 coding DNA: TGTGCCAGCAGCCAAGATTGGGGGGCGAAAAACATTCAGTACTTC.

J is TRBJ2-2 and V is TRBV28; 15 bases line up with TRBD2. Per the germline V gene, CDR1 is MDHEN and CDR2 is SYDVKM. The CDR3 loop spans 17 amino acids. The trim removed 4 bases at V and 7 bases at J, leaving 7 bases unmatched. This chain's CDR3 is CASSYGLAGGRSGELFF. CDR3 nucleotides: TGTGCCAGCAGTTACGGACTAGCGGGAGGGCGGAGCGGGGAGCTGTTTTTT.

The gene calls are TRBV12-3 or TRBV12-4 and TRBJ1-2, with D perhaps TRBD1 (5 bases). The CDR3 runs 13 residues. V was shortened by 6 bases and J by 8 bases, with 16 bases between the two germline ends. CDR3 amino acids: CASSPRTRVGYTF. The CDR3 coding sequence is TGTGCCAGCAGCCCAAGGACCAGGGTGGGCTACACCTTC.

The gene calls are TRBV4-3 and TRBJ1-2; no clear D. The CDR3 loop spans 19 amino acids. Germline CDR1 is LGHNA and CDR2 is YSLEER. Trimming removed 0 bases at V and 3 bases at J, with 23 bases between. The CDR3 DNA sequence: TGCGCCAGCAGCCAAGAAAAAAGCGGCTGGCAGGACCTTTACTATGGCTACACCTTC. It yields the protein CASSQEKSGWQDLYYGYTF.

The chain couples TRBV27 to TRBJ1-2; possible D gene TRBD1, 5 bases. V lost 3 bases to trimming and J lost 5 bases, with 16 bases between them. CDR1 is MNHEY, CDR2 SMNVEV, per germline (reference sequence). This CDR3 region has 15 residues. This CDR3 reads CASSFGDGAFYGYTF. CDR3 DNA sequence: TGTGCCAGCAGTTTTGGGGACGGAGCCTTTTATGGCTACACCTTC.

The chain uses TRBV28 and TRBJ1-2; 10 nucleotides match TRBD1. Trimming took 6 bases from V and 4 from J; bases not matched to a gene: 8. The V gene's germline CDR1 is MDHEN and CDR2 SYDVKM. This CDR3 has 15 amino acids. The CDR3: CASSLTGGASYGYTF. CDR3 bases: TGTGCCAGCAGCTTGACAGGGGGCGCTTCCTATGGCTACACCTTC.

The chain links TRBV28 to TRBJ1-6; no firm D call. This CDR3 spans 13 amino acids. V lost 2 bases, J lost 10 bases, and 9 bases lay in between. Germline V gene data show CDR1 as MDHEN and CDR2 as SYDVKM. The CDR3 sequence is CASSLGVDSPLHF. The CDR3 bases are TGTGCCAGCAGTTTAGGGGTGGACTCACCCCTCCACTTT. The variable domain in full, with the rest retrieved from reference TRBV28 and TRBJ1-6, is DVKVTQSSRYLVKRTGEKVFLECVQDMDHENMFWYRQDPGLGLRLIYFSYDVKMKEKGDIPEGYSVSREKKERFSLILESASTNQTSMYLCASSLGVDSPLHFGNGTRLTVT.

The chain has TRBV27 and TRBJ2-5; 7 nucleotides align to TRBD1. The CDR3 is 13 residues long. Trimming took 3 bases from V and 2 from J; bases not matched to a gene: 0. Germline assignment: CDR1 MNHEY and CDR2 SMNVEV (reference sequence). The CDR3 reads CASSFRGQETQYF. CDR3 nucleotide sequence: TGTGCCAGCAGTTTCAGGGGGCAAGAGACCCAGTACTTC.

The chain couples TRBV7-3 to TRBJ2-1; 7 bases are shared with TRBD2. CDR3 length: 15 amino acids. V shed 5 bases and J 2 bases; nucleotides not matched to a gene: 6. The germline V gene encodes CDR1 SGHTA and CDR2 FQGTGA. The CDR3 protein is CASSPSGTTYNEQFF. The DNA for the CDR3 is TGTGCCAGCAGCCCTAGCGGTACAACCTACAATGAGCAGTTCTTC.